A selection of T cell receptor beta chains follows, all from one sample in a study of T-cell memory formation after mild COVID-19. Using its own MiXCR run on the 5' RACE reads, TCRdb lists one record per CDR3 protein. The table lists nearly 110,000 distinct CDR3 sequences, 12% of them singletons. The sample comprised PBMCs or a T cell subset sorted from them (not recorded which). The receptors stem from an adult woman who had mild COVID-19 (a few samples of this study predate the infection). Cell type and time point are not known. Each CDR3 is given with its conserved first and last residue. Fields, in order: V gene, clone size, J gene, D gene, CDR3 DNA, CDR3 protein. The D gene is left open where the match is weak. Clone size is given for some rows only: seen once, a few or many times, or a class if the clone is expanded.

TRBV19	NA	TRBJ1-5	NA	TGTGCCAGTAGTCGGGGGCAACGGCAGCCCCAGCATTTT	CASSRGQRQPQHF
TRBV12-3/TRBV12-4	once	TRBJ2-1	TRBD2	TGTGCCAGCAGTCAGACTAGCGGGAGGCCCAACTCCTACAATGAGCAGTTCTTC	CASSQTSGRPNSYNEQFF
TRBV7-3	few	TRBJ1-1	NA	TGTGCCAGCAGCCCGTCATCCGAGAGGGGTACTGAAGCTTTCTTT	CASSPSSERGTEAFF
TRBV6-1	NA	TRBJ1-1	TRBD1	TGTGCCAGCAGTGATCGACAGGGTACTGAAGCTTTCTTT	CASSDRQGTEAFF
TRBV6-5	few	TRBJ2-7	NA	TGTGCCAGCAGTTACGGGTTCTCCTACGAGCAGTACTTC	CASSYGFSYEQYF
TRBV5-1	few	TRBJ2-7	NA	TGCGCCAGCAGCTTGCCCCTGGGCAGCCATAGGTACGAGCAGTACTTC	CASSLPLGSHRYEQYF
TRBV5-6	few	TRBJ2-7	TRBD1	TGTGCCAGCAGCTTGGATCTCGGACAGGGGGATACCGAGCAGTACTTC	CASSLDLGQGDTEQYF
TRBV2	NA	TRBJ2-7	TRBD1	TGTGCCAGGGCTCACTTCAAGGACAGGGCCTCCCCTTACGAGCAGTACTTC	CARAHFKDRASPYEQYF
TRBV7-9	NA	TRBJ2-5	NA	TGTGCCAGCAGCCTCGGTTGGACGGAATATCAAGAGACCCAGTACTTC	CASSLGWTEYQETQYF
TRBV24-1	few	TRBJ2-5	NA	TGTGCCACCAGTGATTTGCGCGACGGCGAGACCCAGTACTTC	CATSDLRDGETQYF
TRBV4-3	many	TRBJ2-1	NA	TGCGCCAGCAGCCAAGATCAGGGAGTGTACAATGAGCAGTTCTTC	CASSQDQGVYNEQFF
TRBV9	few	TRBJ2-7	NA	TGTGCCAGCAGCGTAGCGGGCCGGGGAGGCGAGCAGTACTTC	CASSVAGRGGEQYF
TRBV7-9	once	TRBJ2-7	TRBD2	TGTGCCAGCAGCTTACAACGGGCGGGAGTGAACGAGCAGTACTTC	CASSLQRAGVNEQYF
TRBV5-1	NA	TRBJ2-7	TRBD2	TGCGCCAGCAGCTTGGAGTCGGGACTAACGGTCTACGAGCAGTACTTC	CASSLESGLTVYEQYF
TRBV7-2	NA	TRBJ1-5	NA	TGTGCCAGCAGCTCAATACCCCGGGGGCGCGGACAGCCCCAGCATTTT	CASSSIPRGRGQPQHF
TRBV5-1	NA	TRBJ2-4	NA	TGCGCCAGCAGCCCTCCAGCGGAGAGAAACATTCAGTACTTC	CASSPPAERNIQYF